The 13 T cell receptor beta chains presented below share a single source sample, sequenced in a study of early T cells in non-severe SARS-CoV-2 infection. One entry per CDR3 protein results from TCRdb running MiXCR on the 5' RACE reads. The sample records 100,000 to 120,000 distinct CDR3 sequences, roughly an eighth being singletons. The sequenced sample was whole blood. These receptors were obtained from an adult who was a healthcare worker with PCR-confirmed SARS-CoV-2 infection or an uninfected control (not recorded which).

This clonotype has more than one count but fewer than ten. V is TRBV27 and J is TRBJ2-1; 8 bases align to TRBD1. With V trimmed by 3 bases and J by 2 bases, 3 bases remained unmatched. Germline CDR1 and CDR2: MNHEY and SMNVEV (reference sequence). The CDR3 loop spans 15 amino acids. The CDR3 DNA sequence: TGTGCCAGCAGTTTCGGACAGGGCCCCTACAATGAGCAGTTCTTC. The encoded protein is CASSFGQGPYNEQFF.

The chain recombines TRBV13 with TRBJ2-3; 9 nucleotides match TRBD2. CDR1 and CDR2 from the germline V gene are PRHDT and FYEKMQ (reference sequence). This CDR3 is built from 15 residues. The junction had 11 bases not matched to a gene; V was cut back by 6 bases and J by 7 bases. The CDR3 region is CASSLRAGGGNTQYF. In nucleotides, the CDR3 is TGTGCCAGCAGTCTCCGAGCGGGAGGTGGAAATACGCAGTATTTT.

CDR3 sequence reads: CASSQVHYAQETQYF. The CDR3 nucleotides read TGCGCCAGCAGCCAGGTCCACTACGCTCAAGAGACCCAGTACTTC. This chain uses TRBV4-1 with TRBJ2-5; D is unresolved. V lost 3 bases, J lost 2 bases, and 13 bases lay in between. This CDR3 comprises 15 residues. From germline, CDR1 is MGHRA and CDR2 YSYEKL.

The rearrangement joins TRBV20-1 to TRBJ2-5; D not resolved. Trimming cost V 4 bases and J 3 bases, with 9 bases left between them. CDR1 DFQATT and CDR2 SNEGSKA come from the germline V gene (reference sequence). The CDR3 has 12 amino acids. In DNA form, the CDR3 reads TGCAGTGCTACCGACCCAAAAGAGACCCAGTACTTC. Protein: CSATDPKETQYF.

This clonotype was picked up a small number of times. The chain carries TRBV28 and TRBJ2-1; D possibly matches TRBD1 or TRBD2 (8 bases each). Germline CDR1 reads MDHEN; CDR2 reads SYDVKM. Trimming took 5 bases from V and 14 from J, leaving 34 bases between them. The CDR3 extends over 18 amino acids. The CDR3 is CASSLTGTGYFNERGKFF. CDR3 coding DNA: TGTGCCAGCAGTCTAACCGGGACAGGTTACTTTAATGAGCGGGGGAAGTTCTTC.

This clonotype was picked up many times. The chain is built from TRBV7-9 and TRBJ2-5; TRBD1 matches at 9 bases. CDR3 size: 16 residues. The germline V gene has CDR1 SEHNR and CDR2 FQNEAQ (reference sequence). V lost 0 bases, J lost 5 bases, and 7 bases stayed unmatched. The CDR3, as DNA: TGTGCCAGCAGCTTAGCGCTGGACAGGGGTAGGGAGACCCAGTACTTC. Its protein product is CASSLALDRGRETQYF.

Many counts were recorded for this clonotype. J is TRBJ2-7 and V is TRBV7-2; 8 bases align to TRBD2. The CDR3 contains 16 residues. The V and J ends lost 4 bases and 2 bases, in that order; junction bases with no gene match: 10. Germline-derived CDR1 and CDR2 are SGHTA and FQGNSA. The CDR3 spells CASSSRGGPGPYEQYF. The CDR3 nucleotides read TGTGCCAGCAGCTCACGCGGGGGGCCCGGTCCCTACGAGCAGTACTTC.

This clonotype has just a few counts. This rearrangement joins TRBV2 to TRBJ2-5; no definite D call. Germline assignment: CDR1 SNHLY and CDR2 FYNNEI. The V end lost 0 bases, the J end lost 5 bases, and 1 base lay between the germline ends. This CDR3 has 11 residues. CDR3 bases: TGTGCCAGCAGTGAAGCTGAGACCCAGTACTTC. It yields the protein CASSEAETQYF.

This chain joins TRBV6-6 and TRBJ1-6; tentative D call: TRBD1 (5 bases). The germline V gene encodes CDR1 MNHNY and CDR2 SVGAGI (reference sequence). The CDR3 runs 14 residues. The V gene lost 6 bases and the J gene lost 10 bases, with 16 bases spanning the gap. The CDR3 DNA reads as TGTGCCAGCAGCCCGGGACCGATTCCCTCACCCCTCCACTTT. Translation: CASSPGPIPSPLHF.

The gene calls are TRBV5-1 and TRBJ2-1; 10 nucleotides align to TRBD2. The CDR3 totals 15 residues. Trimming removed 9 bases from V and 4 bases from J; junction bases left unmatched: 10. From germline, CDR1 is SGHRS and CDR2 YFSETQ. CDR3 in amino acids: CATASGLASYNEQFF. The CDR3, as DNA: TGCGCCACCGCCTCGGGACTAGCGTCATACAATGAGCAGTTCTTC. Full variable domain (rest looked up from reference TRBV5-1 and TRBJ2-1): KAGVTQTPRYLIKTRGQQVTLSCSPISGHRSVSWYQQTPGQGLQFLFEYFSETQRNKGNFPGRFSGRQFSNSRSEMNVSTLELGDSALYLCATASGLASYNEQFFGPGTRLTVL.

This clonotype was seen more than once but under ten times. DNA of the CDR3: TGTGCCAGCAGCTTACTGGGATACCGCGAGCAGTACTTC. Translated: CASSLLGYREQYF. The J gene is TRBJ2-7, the V gene TRBV5-6; the D is unclear. The V gene's germline CDR1 is SGHDT and CDR2 YYEEEE. The CDR3 extends over 13 amino acids. V lost 2 bases to trimming and J lost 6 bases, with 12 bases between them.

In its sample, this clonotype was seen a few times. This chain uses TRBV4-1 with TRBJ2-3, with D possibly TRBD2 on 5 matching bases. The V end lost 0 bases, the J end lost 9 bases, and 19 bases lay between the germline ends. The CDR3 length is 16 residues. Germline CDR1 reads MGHRA; CDR2 reads YSYEKL. In DNA, the CDR3 is TGCGCCAGCAGCCAAGATACGGGAAGGCCTCTTGGGACGCAGTATTTT. It yields the protein CASSQDTGRPLGTQYF.

This clonotype has only a few counts. One junction end disagrees with the germline gene, perhaps due to a read error. The chain is built from TRBV7-7 and TRBJ2-3; tentatively, D is TRBD1 (6 bases). The length of the CDR3 is 14 residues. Germline V CDR1 and CDR2: SSHAT, FNYEAQ (reference sequence). The CDR3 here is CASSLDRLTDTQYF. DNA for the CDR3: TGTGCTAGCAGCTTAGACAGGCTCACAGATACGCAGTATTTT.